Given below is one T cell receptor (beta chain) in context. This sample is part of a study of TIL therapy for anti-PD-1-resistant metastatic lung cancer. The immunoSEQ assay was v3. Sequencing used immunoSEQ multiplex PCR; TCRdb keeps in-frame clones, though not all of them. The table lists about 53,000 clones, more than 60% of them singletons. Time point given: pre-treatment sample, taken before nivolumab and TIL therapy. Germline V gene sequence: CDR1 MDHEN, CDR2 SYDVKM. CDR3 length: 15 residues. V lost 5 bases to trimming and J lost 7 bases, with 18 bases between them. V and J are TRBV28 and TRBJ1-5; a possible D gene is TRBD1 (6 bases). This TCR came from a person between 25 and 79 years old with non-small cell lung cancer. Sample: blood, taken at baseline. This CDR3 is CASSPGQLPGQPQHF. DNA for the CDR3: TGTGCCAGCAGTCCCGGACAGCTGCCGGGCCAGCCCCAGCATTTT.